A single sample gave rise to the 5 T cell receptor beta chains below, sequenced in a study of shared clonotypes between healthy human individuals. CD45RO-negative cells were positively selected for CCR7, leaving out terminally differentiated effector memory CD45RA+ cells. Clones were read by immunoSEQ multiplex PCR, and TCRdb kept only the in-frame ones, dropping some. The table lists approximately 2,200,000 clones, 93% of them singletons, with under 2% in the top ten. Sequenced: naive CD8+ T cells from PBMCs. The origin of the receptors is a young man in good health. Some clones in this sample may be carry-over from other donors' samples.

This sequence joins TRBV7-9 and TRBJ2-5; no firm D call. Germline V gene lookup returns CDR1 SEHNR and CDR2 FQNEAQ (reference sequence). The V end lost 4 bases, the J end lost 2 bases, and 17 bases lay between the germline ends. The CDR3 spans 16 residues. Here the CDR3 DNA reads TGTGCCAGCAGCTCGCTTCTTGGTGGGTTACAAGAGACCCAGTACTTC. Residues: CASSSLLGGLQETQYF. The whole variable domain, filled in from reference TRBV7-9 and TRBJ2-5, reads DTGVSQNPRHKITKRGQNVTFRCDPISEHNRLYWYRQTLGQGPEFLTYFQNEAQLEKSRLLSDRFSAERPKGSFSTLEIQRTEQGDSAMYLCASSSLLGGLQETQYFGPGTRLLVL.

This clone was counted once. CDR3 in DNA: TGTGCCAGCAGTTTATTTCCTAGCGGGAGTCTTTCCTACAATGAGCAGTTCTTC. Residues: CASSLFPSGSLSYNEQFF. The chain joins TRBV28 to TRBJ2-1, with 10 bases matching TRBD2. Germline CDR1 reads MDHEN; CDR2 reads SYDVKM. There are 18 residues in the CDR3. Trimming took 1 base from V and 1 from J; bases not matched to a gene: 7.

The gene calls are TRBV14 and TRBJ2-3; TRBD1 might be the D (5 bases). The CDR3 spans 16 residues. Trimming cost V 1 base and J 5 bases, with 16 bases left between them. Germline V CDR1 and CDR2: SGHDN, FVKESK. The CDR3 DNA reads as TGTGCCAGCAGCCAAGTCCCGTCAGGGATCCTAGATACGCAGTATTTT. It yields the protein CASSQVPSGILDTQYF.

The chain couples TRBV5-1 to TRBJ1-2; D unclear. The germline CDR1 and CDR2 sequences are SGHRS and YFSETQ. The CDR3 is 15 residues long. The V gene lost 0 bases and the J gene lost 4 bases, with 13 bases spanning the gap. The CDR3 DNA reads as TGCGCCAGCAGCTTGGGTCCCTTCCCGGGCTATGGCTACACCTTC. Translating it yields CASSLGPFPGYGYTF.

The rearrangement joins TRBV2 to TRBJ2-4; no clear D gene. The germline V gene has CDR1 SNHLY and CDR2 FYNNEI. The CDR3 length is 16 residues. The V end lost 5 bases, the J end lost 0 bases, and 14 bases lay between the germline ends. The CDR3 protein is CASSSGRPGAKNIQYF. The CDR3 nucleotides are TGTGCCAGCAGTTCCGGGCGCCCGGGAGCCAAAAACATTCAGTACTTC.